Below are 22 T cell receptor beta chains sequenced from a single sample in a study of cytomegalovirus exposure and HLA in healthy donors. The PCR was carried out with 60 Vbeta primers and 13 Jbeta primers. Clones were read by immunoSEQ multiplex PCR, and TCRdb kept only the in-frame ones, dropping some. Among almost 200,000 clones listed, roughly 85% were seen once. The sequenced sample was PBMCs. These receptors were taken from a woman between 45 and 60 years old in good health and CMV-seronegative.

This chain connects TRBV27 to TRBJ2-2, with 8 bases lining up with TRBD1. Germline V gene sequence: CDR1 MNHEY, CDR2 SMNVEV (reference sequence). The CDR3 runs 14 residues. V was pared by 10 bases and J by 3 bases, with 7 bases of the junction left unmatched. CDR3 sequence reads: CATSGQVHTGELFF. Here the CDR3 DNA reads TGTGCCACTTCGGGACAGGTCCACACCGGGGAGCTGTTTTTT.

The rearrangement links TRBV9 to TRBJ1-1, with D perhaps matching TRBD1 (6 bases). The length of the CDR3 is 14 residues. Trimming removed 4 bases from V and 0 bases from J, with 10 bases in between. Germline lookup yields CDR1 SGDLS and CDR2 YYNGEE. DNA for the CDR3: TGTGCCAGCAGCCTGACAGGTATGAACACTGAAGCTTTCTTT. Protein: CASSLTGMNTEAFF.

The chain carries TRBV28 and TRBJ2-2; 12 bases agree with TRBD2. Trimming cost V 6 bases and J 5 bases; bases outside gene matches: 10. The CDR3 is 17 amino acids. Germline loops: CDR1 MDHEN, CDR2 SYDVKM. CDR3 nucleotides: TGTGCCAGCAGAAAGCCGCTAGCGGGAGGGCCGACCGGGGAGCTGTTTTTT. Encoded protein: CASRKPLAGGPTGELFF.

The chain joins TRBV15 to TRBJ2-5, with TRBD2 matching 8 bases. With V trimmed by 3 bases and J by 3 bases, 6 bases remained unmatched. The CDR3 length is 15 residues. Per germline, CDR1 LNHNV and CDR2 YYDKDF (reference sequence). CDR3 residues: CATSRDLLAEETQYF. CDR3 in DNA: TGTGCCACCAGCAGGGATCTACTAGCGGAAGAGACCCAGTACTTC.

This sequence joins TRBV7-9 and TRBJ1-1; no reliable D call. The V gene's germline CDR1 is SEHNR and CDR2 FQNEAQ (reference sequence). The CDR3 totals 15 residues. Trimming pared 9 bases from V and 4 bases from J, leaving 21 bases between. This CDR3 is CASSHYRVGSTEAFF. The CDR3 nucleotides read TGTGCCAGTAGCCATTATCGGGTAGGAAGCACTGAAGCTTTCTTT.

The chain carries TRBV5-4 and TRBJ1-6; no clear D gene. V lost 0 bases to trimming and J lost 6 bases, with 13 bases between them. Germline V lookup: CDR1 SGHNT, CDR2 YYREEE (reference sequence). This CDR3 has 16 amino acids. The CDR3 is CASSLDLSVRNSPLHF. The CDR3 DNA reads as TGTGCCAGCAGCTTGGACTTGAGTGTTCGTAATTCACCCCTCCACTTT.

The chain recombines TRBV14 with TRBJ1-3; D is undetermined. The CDR3 spans 15 residues. V lost 4 bases and J 0 bases, leaving 10 bases between the germline ends. Germline V lookup: CDR1 SGHDN, CDR2 FVKESK. The CDR3 loop reads CASSRVTSSGNTIYF. The CDR3, as DNA: TGTGCCAGCAGCCGAGTCACGAGCTCTGGAAACACCATATATTTT.

V usage is TRBV6-1 and J usage is TRBJ2-1; possibly TRBD2 for D (6 bases). The V and J ends lost 3 bases and 9 bases respectively, with 21 bases between them. The CDR3 sequence is 16 residues long. CDR1 is MNHNS, CDR2 SASEGT, per germline. Here the CDR3 reads CASSDKGPSVWIEQFF. CDR3 coding DNA: TGTGCCAGCAGTGATAAAGGGCCTAGCGTATGGATTGAGCAGTTCTTC.

The genes are TRBV15 and TRBJ1-5; TRBD1 is a possible D gene (5 bases). CDR1 and CDR2 from the germline V gene are LNHNV and YYDKDF (reference sequence). V was trimmed by 4 bases and J by 4 bases, leaving 20 bases between them. The CDR3 has 17 amino acids. The DNA for the CDR3 is TGTGCCACCAGCACTGGCCGGGGGAGGGGACCTAATCAGCCCCAGCATTTT. Its protein product is CATSTGRGRGPNQPQHF. Combining the CDR3 with reference TRBV15 and TRBJ1-5 gives the whole variable domain DAMVIQNPRYQVTQFGKPVTLSCSQTLNHNVMYWYQQKSSQAPKLLFHYYDKDFNNEADTPDNFQSRRPNTSFCFLDIRSPGLGDTAMYLCATSTGRGRGPNQPQHFGDGTRLSIL.

In regard to this clone: Compared with germline, one end of the junction differs, possibly owing to a read error. The V call is TRBV7-9, the J call TRBJ1-1, with D tentatively TRBD1 (5 bases). The CDR3 runs to 14 residues. Germline assignment: CDR1 SEHNR and CDR2 FQNEAQ (reference sequence). CDR3 nucleotide sequence: TGTTCCAGCAGCTTACGAGGTCGGGGGTTTGAGGCTTTCTTT. As protein: CSSSLRGRGFEAFF.

The V and J genes are TRBV6-1 and TRBJ2-2; 8 positions agree with TRBD1. This CDR3 is built from 16 residues. CDR1 MNHNS and CDR2 SASEGT come from the germline V gene. Trimming at V came to 1 base and at J to 2 bases, leaving 3 bases not matched to a gene. CDR3 region: CASSEGQGTNTGELFF. In nucleotides, the CDR3 is TGTGCCAGCAGTGAAGGACAGGGGACTAACACCGGGGAGCTGTTTTTT.

This chain links TRBV10-3 with TRBJ2-7; D is unclear. The CDR3 is made up of 11 amino acids. CDR1 is ENHRY and CDR2 is SYGVKD in the germline V gene. Trimming shortened V by 2 bases and J by 6 bases, and 5 bases separated the two germline ends. The CDR3 region has the DNA TGTGCCATCAGTGAGCACTCCGAGCAGTACTTC. The encoded protein is CAISEHSEQYF.

V usage is TRBV7-3 and J usage is TRBJ1-2; no reliable D call. V was trimmed by 2 bases and J by 3 bases, leaving 7 bases between them. The CDR3 totals 13 residues. Germline V gene data show CDR1 as SGHTA and CDR2 as FQGTGA. The CDR3 sequence: CASSLGPDYGYTF. DNA of the CDR3: TGTGCCAGCAGCTTAGGGCCGGACTATGGCTACACCTTC.

This clone was counted only a few times. The chain recombines TRBV5-6 with TRBJ1-3; perhaps TRBD1 as D (6 bases). CDR1 and CDR2 (germline): SGHDT, YYEEEE. Trimming removed 4 bases at V and 1 base at J, with 18 bases between. The CDR3 extends over 17 amino acids. The CDR3 DNA follows: TGTGCCAGCAGCCGTAGACAGGAAAAGGTTTCTGGAAACACCATATATTTT. Amino acids: CASSRRQEKVSGNTIYF.

The rearrangement links TRBV5-1 to TRBJ2-5; 7 bases agree with TRBD1. CDR1 and CDR2 (germline): SGHRS, YFSETQ. CDR3 length: 15 amino acids. Unmatched junction bases numbered 10, after V lost 4 bases and J lost 4 bases. The chain's CDR3 is CASSAGPRQGETQYF. In DNA, the CDR3 is TGCGCCAGCAGCGCCGGCCCCCGACAGGGAGAGACCCAGTACTTC.

The chain uses TRBV18 and TRBJ2-3; 11 bases are shared with TRBD2. V was clipped by 5 bases and J by 5 bases; unmatched bases: 9. Germline V gene sequence: CDR1 KGHSH, CDR2 LQKENI. This CDR3 contains 16 residues. The chain's CDR3 is CASSTLAGGMEDTQYF. The CDR3 DNA reads TGTGCCAGCTCAACCCTAGCGGGAGGCATGGAAGATACGCAGTATTTT.

The chain uses TRBV30 and TRBJ1-3; maybe TRBD1 (5 bases). The germline V gene encodes CDR1 GTSNPN and CDR2 SVGIG (reference sequence). This CDR3 comprises 16 residues. The V end lost 5 bases, the J end lost 6 bases, and 23 bases lay between the germline ends. CDR3 coding DNA: TGTGCCTGGGCAAGTGGGACTCGGGGGACGTTAAACACCATATATTTT. Protein product: CAWASGTRGTLNTIYF.

The CDR3 DNA reads TGTGCCAGCAGCTCGCTCAACGGGGTACGGGGCTACACCTTC. Translating it yields CASSSLNGVRGYTF. The genes are TRBV7-6 and TRBJ1-2; D ambiguous. The CDR3 totals 14 residues. Trimming pared 4 bases from V and 8 bases from J, leaving 17 bases between. CDR1 is SGHVS, CDR2 FNYEAQ, per germline. The full variable domain, completed using reference TRBV7-6 and TRBJ1-2, is GAGVSQSPRYKVTKRGQDVALRCDPISGHVSLYWYRQALGQGPEFLTYFNYEAQQDKSGLPNDRFSAERPEGSISTLTIQRTEQRDSAMYRCASSSLNGVRGYTFGSGTRLTVV.

The CDR3 DNA follows: TGTGCCAGCAGTTTATTAGGGACAGGGGGCACTGAAGCTTTCTTT. Protein sequence: CASSLLGTGGTEAFF. The chain carries TRBV28 and TRBJ1-1; 11 bases agree with TRBD1. There are 15 residues in the CDR3. Germline CDR1 is MDHEN and CDR2 is SYDVKM. The trim removed 1 base at V and 4 bases at J, leaving 2 bases unmatched. The entire variable domain, with the rest obtained from reference TRBV28 and TRBJ1-1, is as follows: DVKVTQSSRYLVKRTGEKVFLECVQDMDHENMFWYRQDPGLGLRLIYFSYDVKMKEKGDIPEGYSVSREKKERFSLILESASTNQTSMYLCASSLLGTGGTEAFFGQGTRLTVV.

V gene TRBV15 combines with J gene TRBJ2-5; possible D gene TRBD2, 6 bases. Germline lookup yields CDR1 LNHNV and CDR2 YYDKDF (reference sequence). V lost 5 bases and J 7 bases, leaving 20 bases between the germline ends. The CDR3 has 15 residues. This chain's CDR3 is CATSPGSPFVGTQYF. For the CDR3, the DNA is TGTGCCACCAGCCCCGGGAGCCCCTTTGTAGGGACCCAGTACTTC.

The chain links TRBV27 to TRBJ1-2, with D unclear. There are 14 residues in the CDR3. Trimming took off 7 bases at V and 4 bases at J, with 16 bases between the two ends. CDR1 is MNHEY, CDR2 SMNVEV, per germline (reference sequence). CDR3 bases: TGTGCCAGCATACTCTTCCCCCGCCCCTATGGCTACACCTTC. It specifies CASILFPRPYGYTF.

J is TRBJ1-2 and V is TRBV6-5, with no clear D. CDR1 and CDR2 (germline): MNHEY, SVGAGI. This CDR3 has 13 amino acids. V lost 2 bases and J 2 bases, leaving 6 bases between the germline ends. CDR3 coding DNA: TGTGCCAGCAGTTACGGTCGGAACTATGGCTACACCTTC. This encodes CASSYGRNYGYTF.